The entry below describes one TCR beta chain. Profiled with immunoSEQ multiplex PCR; TCRdb holds only in-frame clones, not every one. The sample includes around 2,100,000 clones, approximately 95% seen only once; the top ten take approximately 1%. The data originate from a study of shared clonotypes between healthy human individuals. Study information: There were three CD4 naive, three CD4 memory, two CD8 naive and one CD8 memory plates per donor.

Naive CD8 isolation took CD45RO-negative cells positively selected for CCR7 and excluded terminally differentiated effector memory CD45RA+ cells. Germline V gene data show CDR1 as SGHKS and CDR2 as YYEKEE (reference sequence). V dropped 4 bases and J dropped 13; count of bases not matched to a gene: 5. The CDR3 runs 12 residues. The rearrangement links TRBV5-5 to TRBJ1-6, with 7 bases that match TRBD1. This TCR was sampled from a man aged 18 to 35 in good health. Sample: naive CD8+ T cells sorted from blood. The CDR3 nucleotides are TGTGCCAGCAGCCCGACAGGGCCGCCCCTCCACTTT. It specifies CASSPTGPPLHF.